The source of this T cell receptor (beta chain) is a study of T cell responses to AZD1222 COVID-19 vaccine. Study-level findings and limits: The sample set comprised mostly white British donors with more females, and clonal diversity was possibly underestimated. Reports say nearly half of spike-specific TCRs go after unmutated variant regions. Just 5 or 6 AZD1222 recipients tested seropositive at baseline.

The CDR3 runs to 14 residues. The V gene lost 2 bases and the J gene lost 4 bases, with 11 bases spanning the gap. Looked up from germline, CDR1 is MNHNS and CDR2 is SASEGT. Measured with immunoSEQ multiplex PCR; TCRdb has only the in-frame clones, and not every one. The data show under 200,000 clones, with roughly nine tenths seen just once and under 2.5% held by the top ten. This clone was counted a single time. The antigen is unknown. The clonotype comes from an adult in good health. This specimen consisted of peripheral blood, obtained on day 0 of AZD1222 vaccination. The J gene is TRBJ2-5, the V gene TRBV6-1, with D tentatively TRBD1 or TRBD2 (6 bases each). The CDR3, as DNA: TGTGCCAGCAGTGAACTTGGAGGGGGAGAGACCCAGTACTTC. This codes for CASSELGGGETQYF.